This TCR beta chain was obtained from a study of sequential checkpoint blockade in melanoma. The treatment: randomized to nivolumab then ipilimumab (arm A) or the reverse (arm B). The repertoire was sequenced with immunoSEQ multiplex PCR; TCRdb's copy has only in-frame clones and lacks some. The sample includes tens of thousands of clones, 85% to 90% seen only once; the top ten take about 14%. The CDR3 runs 17 residues. This TCR derives from a human donor with melanoma. The input for sequencing was CD8+ T cells sorted from blood (inferred from file names), taken from a patient given nivolumab and ipilimumab in sequence. This chain uses TRBV21-1 with TRBJ2-3; the table names TRBD1, a call not compared with the DNA. TRBV21-1 is a recognized pseudogene. CDR3 sequence reads: CASSNTQGAKGTDTQYF. CDR3 bases: TGTGCCAGCAGCAACACCCAGGGGGCGAAAGGCACAGATACGCAGTATTTT.